This T cell receptor beta chain stems from a study of T cells in Graves' hyperthyroidism and ophthalmopathy. Study outcomes and limitations: In the blood, most expanded thyroid clonotypes above 0.001 appeared as well. In validation, the model predicted ophthalmopathy. These predictions came a median about 6.8 months before onset. Ophthalmopathy cases were set apart from stable hyperthyroidism by a 13 V-J model.

This clonotype came up many times. What it binds is unknown. Newly diagnosed patients aged 18 to 65 had hyperthyroidism of under 2 months' duration. Regions amplified from RNA transcripts were the TCR beta CDR3 regions. During a first-round RT-PCR of the TCR CDR3, the HTBI primer set was used. One entry per CDR3 protein results from TCRdb running MiXCR on the multiplex PCR reads. The data contain about 270,000 distinct CDR3 sequences, around a quarter of them singletons. V lost 1 base and J lost 0, with 6 bases in between. CDR1 is SEHNR, CDR2 FQNEAQ, per germline (reference sequence). The CDR3 totals 14 residues.

Material: blood. The J gene is TRBJ1-2, the V gene TRBV7-9; D call uncertain. The clonotype was recovered from a man aged 40-50 years with Graves' hyperthyroidism that later progressed to Graves' ophthalmopathy. CDR3 amino acids: CASSLGGANYGYTF. The CDR3 DNA sequence: TGTGCCAGCAGCTTAGGGGGAGCTAACTATGGCTACACCTTC.